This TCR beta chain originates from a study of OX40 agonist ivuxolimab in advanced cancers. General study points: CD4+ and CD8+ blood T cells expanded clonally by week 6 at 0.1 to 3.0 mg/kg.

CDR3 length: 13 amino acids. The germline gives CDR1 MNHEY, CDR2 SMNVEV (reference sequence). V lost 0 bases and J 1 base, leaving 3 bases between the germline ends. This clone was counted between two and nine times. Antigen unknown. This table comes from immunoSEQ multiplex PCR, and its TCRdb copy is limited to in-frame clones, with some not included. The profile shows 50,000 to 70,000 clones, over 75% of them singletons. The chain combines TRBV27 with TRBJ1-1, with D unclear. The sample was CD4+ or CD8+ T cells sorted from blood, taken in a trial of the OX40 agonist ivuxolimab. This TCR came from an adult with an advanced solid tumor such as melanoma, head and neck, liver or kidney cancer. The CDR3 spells CASSLSWNTEAFF. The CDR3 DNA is TGTGCCAGCAGTTTATCGTGGAACACTGAAGCTTTCTTT.